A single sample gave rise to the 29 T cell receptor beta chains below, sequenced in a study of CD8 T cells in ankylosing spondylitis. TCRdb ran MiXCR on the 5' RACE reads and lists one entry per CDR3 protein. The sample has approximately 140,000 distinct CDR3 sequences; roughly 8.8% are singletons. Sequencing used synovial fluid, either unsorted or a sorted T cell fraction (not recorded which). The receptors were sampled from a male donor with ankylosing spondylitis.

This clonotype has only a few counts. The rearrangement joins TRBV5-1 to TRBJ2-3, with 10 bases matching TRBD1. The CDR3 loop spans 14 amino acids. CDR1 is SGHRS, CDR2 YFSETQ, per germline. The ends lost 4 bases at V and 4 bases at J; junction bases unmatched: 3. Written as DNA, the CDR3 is TGCGCCAGCAGCCGACAGGGGGCGGCAGATACGCAGTATTTT. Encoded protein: CASSRQGAADTQYF.

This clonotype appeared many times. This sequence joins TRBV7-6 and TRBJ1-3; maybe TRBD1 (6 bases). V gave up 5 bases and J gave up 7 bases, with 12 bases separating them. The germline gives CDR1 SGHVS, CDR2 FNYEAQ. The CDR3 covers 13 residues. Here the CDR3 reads CASSGGQGNTIYF. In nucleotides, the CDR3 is TGTGCCAGCAGCGGTGGGCAGGGGAACACCATATATTTT.

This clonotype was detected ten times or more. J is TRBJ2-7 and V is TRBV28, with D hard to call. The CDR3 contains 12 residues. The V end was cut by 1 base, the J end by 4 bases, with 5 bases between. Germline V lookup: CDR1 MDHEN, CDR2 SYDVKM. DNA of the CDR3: TGTGCCAGCAGTTTATCTGGGTACGAGCAGTACTTC. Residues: CASSLSGYEQYF.

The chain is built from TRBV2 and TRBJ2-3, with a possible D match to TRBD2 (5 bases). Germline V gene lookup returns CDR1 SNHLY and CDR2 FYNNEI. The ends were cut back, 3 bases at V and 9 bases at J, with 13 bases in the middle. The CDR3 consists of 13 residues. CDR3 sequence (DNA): TGTGCCAGCAGTGATAGACCGCCGGGGACGCAGTATTTT. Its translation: CASSDRPPGTQYF.

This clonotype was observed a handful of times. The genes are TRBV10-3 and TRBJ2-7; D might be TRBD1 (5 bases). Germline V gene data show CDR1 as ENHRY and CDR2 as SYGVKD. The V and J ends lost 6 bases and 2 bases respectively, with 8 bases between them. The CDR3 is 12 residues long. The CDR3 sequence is CAIRTETYEQYF. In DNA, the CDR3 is TGTGCCATCAGGACAGAAACCTACGAGCAGTACTTC.

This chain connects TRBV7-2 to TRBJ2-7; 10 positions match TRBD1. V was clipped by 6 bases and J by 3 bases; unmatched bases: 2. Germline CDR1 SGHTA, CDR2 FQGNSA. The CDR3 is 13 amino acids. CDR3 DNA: TGTGCCAGCAGGGGGACAGGGGACTACGAGCAGTACTTC. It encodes CASRGTGDYEQYF.

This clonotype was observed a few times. The CDR3 DNA reads as TGCGCCAGCAGCTTGACGGTCAGCGCCGGGGAGCTGTTTTTT. This sequence encodes CASSLTVSAGELFF. This chain links TRBV5-1 with TRBJ2-2; D is uncertain. Trimming took 1 base from V and 6 from J, leaving 10 bases between them. This CDR3 spans 14 amino acids. The germline V gene has CDR1 SGHRS and CDR2 YFSETQ.

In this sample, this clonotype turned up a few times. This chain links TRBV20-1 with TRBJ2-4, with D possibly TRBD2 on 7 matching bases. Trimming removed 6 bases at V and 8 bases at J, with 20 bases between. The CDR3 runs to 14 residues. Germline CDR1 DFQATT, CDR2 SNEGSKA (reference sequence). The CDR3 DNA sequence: TGCAGTGCCACCCATGGGAGGGGGTTGGACATTCAGTACTTC. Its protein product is CSATHGRGLDIQYF.

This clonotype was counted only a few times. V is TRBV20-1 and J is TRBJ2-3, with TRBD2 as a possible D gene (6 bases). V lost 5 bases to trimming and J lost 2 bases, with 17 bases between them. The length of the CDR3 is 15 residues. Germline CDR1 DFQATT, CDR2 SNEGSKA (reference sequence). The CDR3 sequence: CSAPPGTSYTDTQYF. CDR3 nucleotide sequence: TGCAGTGCTCCTCCGGGGACTTCTTACACAGATACGCAGTATTTT.

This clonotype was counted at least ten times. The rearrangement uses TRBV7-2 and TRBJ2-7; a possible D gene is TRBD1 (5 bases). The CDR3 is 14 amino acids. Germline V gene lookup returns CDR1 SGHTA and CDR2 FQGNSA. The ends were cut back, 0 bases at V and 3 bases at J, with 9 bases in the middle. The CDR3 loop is CASSLAGQNYEQYF. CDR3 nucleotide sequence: TGTGCCAGCAGCTTAGCGGGGCAGAACTACGAGCAGTACTTC.

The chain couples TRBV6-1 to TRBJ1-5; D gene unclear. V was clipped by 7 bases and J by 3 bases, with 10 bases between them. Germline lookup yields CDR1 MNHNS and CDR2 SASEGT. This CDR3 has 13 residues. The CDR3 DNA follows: TGTGCCAGCAACCGGGAAAACAATCAGCCCCAGCATTTT. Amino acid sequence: CASNRENNQPQHF.

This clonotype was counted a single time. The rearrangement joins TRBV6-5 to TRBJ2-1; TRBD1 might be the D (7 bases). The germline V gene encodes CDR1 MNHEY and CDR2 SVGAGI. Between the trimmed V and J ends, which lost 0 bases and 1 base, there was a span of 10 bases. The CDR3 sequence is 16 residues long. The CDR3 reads CASSYSPGGSYNEQFF. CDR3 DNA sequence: TGTGCCAGCAGTTACTCGCCAGGGGGGTCCTACAATGAGCAGTTCTTC.

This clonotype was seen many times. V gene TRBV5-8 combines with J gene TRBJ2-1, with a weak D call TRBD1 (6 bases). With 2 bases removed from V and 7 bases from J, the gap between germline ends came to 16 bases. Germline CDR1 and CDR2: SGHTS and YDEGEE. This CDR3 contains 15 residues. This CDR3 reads CASSFQGRRVNEQFF. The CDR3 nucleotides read TGTGCCAGCAGCTTCCAGGGGAGAAGGGTAAATGAGCAGTTCTTC.

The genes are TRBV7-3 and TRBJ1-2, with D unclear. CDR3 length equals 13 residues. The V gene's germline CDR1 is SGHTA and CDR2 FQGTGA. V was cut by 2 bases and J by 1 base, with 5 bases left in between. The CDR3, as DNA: TGTGCCAGCAGCTTATCTAATAACTATGGCTACACCTTC. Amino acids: CASSLSNNYGYTF.

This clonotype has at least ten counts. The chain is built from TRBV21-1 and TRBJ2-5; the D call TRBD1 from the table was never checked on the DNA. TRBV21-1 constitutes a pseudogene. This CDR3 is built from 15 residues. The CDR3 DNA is TGTGCCAGCAGCAAAGTTGGCGCCGCCGGGGAGACCCAGTACTTC. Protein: CASSKVGAAGETQYF.

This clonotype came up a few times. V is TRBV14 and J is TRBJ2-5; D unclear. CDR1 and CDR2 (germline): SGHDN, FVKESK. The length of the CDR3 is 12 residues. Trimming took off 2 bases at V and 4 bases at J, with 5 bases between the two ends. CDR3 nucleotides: TGTGCCAGCAGCCAACGGCGAGAGACCCAGTACTTC. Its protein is CASSQRRETQYF.

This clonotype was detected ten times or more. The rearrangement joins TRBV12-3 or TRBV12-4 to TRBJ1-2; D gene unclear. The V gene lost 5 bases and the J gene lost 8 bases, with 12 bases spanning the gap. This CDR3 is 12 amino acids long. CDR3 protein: CASSISWKGYTF. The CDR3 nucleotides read TGTGCCAGCAGTATTTCATGGAAGGGCTACACCTTC.

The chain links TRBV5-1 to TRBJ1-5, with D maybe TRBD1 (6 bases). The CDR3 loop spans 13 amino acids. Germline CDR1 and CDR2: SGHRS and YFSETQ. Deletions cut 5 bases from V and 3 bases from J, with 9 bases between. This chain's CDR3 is CASRAGVNQPQHF. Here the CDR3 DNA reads TGCGCCAGCAGGGCAGGGGTCAATCAGCCCCAGCATTTT.

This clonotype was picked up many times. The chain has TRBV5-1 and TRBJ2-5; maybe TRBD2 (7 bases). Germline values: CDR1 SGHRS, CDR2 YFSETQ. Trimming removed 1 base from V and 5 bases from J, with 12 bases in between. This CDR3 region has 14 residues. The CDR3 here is CASSLLQGGETQYF. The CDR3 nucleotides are TGCGCCAGCAGCTTGCTACAGGGAGGGGAGACCCAGTACTTC.

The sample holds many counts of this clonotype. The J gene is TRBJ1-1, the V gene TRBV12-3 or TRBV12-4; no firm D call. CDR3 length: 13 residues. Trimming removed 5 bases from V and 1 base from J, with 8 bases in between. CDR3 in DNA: TGTGCCAGCAGTCGTATAGGGAACACTGAAGCTTTCTTT. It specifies CASSRIGNTEAFF.

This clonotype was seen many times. The CDR3 region is CSASKPDRVYGYTF. The CDR3 DNA follows: TGCAGTGCCTCCAAACCGGACAGGGTCTATGGCTACACCTTC. The chain employs TRBV20-1 and TRBJ1-2; 8 bases match TRBD1. The length of the CDR3 is 14 residues. J lost 4 bases, V lost 6 bases, and 10 bases had no gene match. CDR1 is DFQATT, CDR2 SNEGSKA, per germline (reference sequence).

CDR3 amino acids: CAIRVRGDEQFF. In nucleotides, the CDR3 is TGTGCCATCAGAGTTAGGGGGGATGAGCAGTTCTTC. The chain combines TRBV10-3 with TRBJ2-1, with D perhaps given as TRBD1 or TRBD2 (6 bases each). Trimming shortened V by 6 bases and J by 8 bases, and 11 bases separated the two germline ends. CDR3 length: 12 residues. Germline values: CDR1 ENHRY, CDR2 SYGVKD.

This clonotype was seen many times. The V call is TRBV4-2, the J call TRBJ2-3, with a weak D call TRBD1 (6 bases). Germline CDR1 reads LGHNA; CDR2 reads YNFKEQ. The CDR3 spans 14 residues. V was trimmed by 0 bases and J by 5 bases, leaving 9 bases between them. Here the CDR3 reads CASSQEGAEDTQYF. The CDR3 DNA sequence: TGTGCCAGCAGCCAAGAGGGGGCAGAAGATACGCAGTATTTT.

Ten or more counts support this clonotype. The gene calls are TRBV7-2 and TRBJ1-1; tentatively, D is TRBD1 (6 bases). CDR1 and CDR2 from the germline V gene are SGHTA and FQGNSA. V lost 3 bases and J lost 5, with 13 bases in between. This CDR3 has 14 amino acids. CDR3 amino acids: CASSFYLGATEAFF. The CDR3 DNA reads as TGTGCCAGCAGCTTCTACTTGGGGGCGACTGAAGCTTTCTTT.

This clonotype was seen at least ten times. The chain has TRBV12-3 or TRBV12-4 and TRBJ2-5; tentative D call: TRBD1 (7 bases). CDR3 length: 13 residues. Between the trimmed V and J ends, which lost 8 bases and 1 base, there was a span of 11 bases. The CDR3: CASARDSQETQYF. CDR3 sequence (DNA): TGTGCCAGCGCGCGGGACAGCCAAGAGACCCAGTACTTC.

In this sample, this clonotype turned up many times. The CDR3 region is CAISESQENTEAFF. The CDR3 region has the DNA TGTGCCATCAGTGAGTCGCAGGAGAACACTGAAGCTTTCTTT. The chain employs TRBV10-3 and TRBJ1-1; D uncertain. V was clipped by 0 bases and J by 1 base, with 6 bases between them. The CDR3 consists of 14 residues. The germline CDR1 and CDR2 sequences are ENHRY and SYGVKD.

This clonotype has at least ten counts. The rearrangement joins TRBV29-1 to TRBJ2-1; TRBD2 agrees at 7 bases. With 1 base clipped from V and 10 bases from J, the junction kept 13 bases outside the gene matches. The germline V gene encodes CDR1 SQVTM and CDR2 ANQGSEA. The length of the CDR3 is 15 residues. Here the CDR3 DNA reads TGCAGCGTTGAAGCGTCCGGCGGGAGCCCGCGGGAGCAGTTCTTC. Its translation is CSVEASGGSPREQFF.

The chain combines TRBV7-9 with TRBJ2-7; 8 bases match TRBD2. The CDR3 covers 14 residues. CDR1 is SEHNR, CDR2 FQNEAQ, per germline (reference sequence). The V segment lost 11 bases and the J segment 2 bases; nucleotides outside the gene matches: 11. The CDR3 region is CAVPPRGGPYEQYF. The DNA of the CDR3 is TGTGCCGTTCCTCCCCGCGGGGGGCCCTACGAGCAGTACTTC.

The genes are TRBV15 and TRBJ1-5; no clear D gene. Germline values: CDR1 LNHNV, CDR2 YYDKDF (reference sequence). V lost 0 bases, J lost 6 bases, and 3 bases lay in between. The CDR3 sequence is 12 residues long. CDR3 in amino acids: CATSRDIQPQHF. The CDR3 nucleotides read TGTGCCACCAGCAGAGACATTCAGCCCCAGCATTTT.